A selection of T cell receptor beta chains follows, all from one sample in a study. TCRdb processed the 5' RACE reads anew with MiXCR; each CDR3 protein has one entry. The sample lists about 43,000 distinct CDR3 sequences, less than 35% occurring once. The material sequenced was memory CD4+ T cells sorted from a lymph node. Receptors originate from a female donor with breast cancer. CDR3s include the opening cysteine and the closing phenylalanine or tryptophan. A D gene is named only where the DNA matches it firmly. Clone size is shown for a subset of rows, as once, few, many or a class of expanded clone.

size,D,J,V,CDR3,DNA
many,-,TRBJ2-7,TRBV5-1,CASSSFNEQYF,TGCGCCAGCAGCTCCTTCAACGAGCAGTACTTC
-,-,TRBJ2-7,TRBV24-1,CATSDSAGSYEQYF,TGTGCCACCAGTGATTCAGCTGGCTCCTACGAGCAGTACTTC
once,TRBD2,TRBJ2-1,TRBV7-9,CASSLDPGGRSYNEQFF,TGTGCCAGCAGCTTGGACCCAGGCGGGAGGAGTTACAATGAGCAGTTCTTC
few,TRBD1,TRBJ1-2,TRBV7-9,CASTYTGGEVNGYTF,TGTGCCAGCACCTATACAGGGGGCGAGGTTAACGGCTACACCTTC
few,-,TRBJ2-3,TRBV28,CASSLFGGLGADTQYF,TGTGCCAGCAGTTTATTCGGCGGGCTGGGGGCAGATACGCAGTATTTT
-,TRBD2,TRBJ2-7,TRBV12-3/TRBV12-4,CASSLSGGLGVYEQYF,TGTGCCAGCAGTTTATCGGGGGGATTGGGTGTCTACGAGCAGTACTTC
-,TRBD2,TRBJ2-7,TRBV9,CASSPTGGYEQYF,TGTGCCAGCAGCCCGACGGGGGGGTACGAGCAGTACTTC
-,TRBD2,TRBJ2-1,TRBV5-1,CASSLGPAGGYNEQFF,TGCGCCAGCAGCTTGGGGCCAGCGGGAGGCTACAATGAGCAGTTCTTC
few,TRBD1,TRBJ2-7,TRBV7-9,CASGQGGEQYF,TGTGCCAGCGGACAGGGGGGCGAGCAGTACTTC
-,-,TRBJ2-7,TRBV6-1,CASSEVVEPVTYEQYF,TGTGCCAGCAGTGAAGTAGTAGAGCCAGTAACCTACGAGCAGTACTTC
few,TRBD1,TRBJ2-4,TRBV25-1,CASSDPGQPQNIQYF,TGTGCCAGCAGTGACCCGGGACAGCCTCAAAACATTCAGTACTTC
-,-,TRBJ2-7,TRBV20-1,CSASSAFAYEQYF,TGCAGTGCCAGCTCAGCCTTCGCCTACGAGCAGTACTTC
few,-,TRBJ1-2,TRBV6-5,CASSYSGRGRGYTF,TGTGCCAGCAGTTACTCTGGCAGGGGTCGGGGCTACACCTTC
-,-,TRBJ1-1,TRBV21-1,CASSKVGGANTEAFF,TGTGCCAGCAGCAAAGTAGGGGGGGCGAACACTGAAGCTTTCTTT
-,-,TRBJ1-2,TRBV7-9,CASSLGDILSRGYTF,TGTGCCAGCAGCTTAGGGGACATCCTTAGTCGTGGCTACACCTTC
few,-,TRBJ2-7,TRBV15,CATSRDAFGAGDSYEQYF,TGTGCCACCAGCAGAGATGCTTTCGGGGCAGGGGACTCCTACGAGCAGTACTTC
-,-,TRBJ1-5,TRBV10-2,CASSPTNRVQPQHF,TGCGCCAGCAGCCCAACGAATAGGGTCCAGCCCCAGCATTTT
many,TRBD2,TRBJ2-7,TRBV20-1,CSARTMTSGSTYEQYF,TGCAGTGCTAGAACAATGACTAGCGGGAGTACGTACGAGCAGTACTTC
-,TRBD1,TRBJ2-5,TRBV20-1,CSARTGTGGETQYF,TGCAGTGCTAGAACCGGGACAGGGGGCGAGACCCAGTACTTC
-,-,TRBJ2-7,TRBV4-2,CASSQDGRPSYEQYF,TGTGCCAGCAGCCAAGATGGCCGCCCCAGCTACGAGCAGTACTTC
-,-,TRBJ1-3,TRBV5-1,CASSLQGSGNTIYF,TGCGCCAGCAGCTTACAGGGCTCTGGAAACACCATATATTTT
few,-,TRBJ1-1,TRBV5-1,CASSSLRDPNTEAFF,TGCGCCAGCAGCTCGCTCAGGGACCCCAACACTGAAGCTTTCTTT
few,-,TRBJ1-5,TRBV3-1,CASSPQKGRPQHF,TGTGCCAGCAGCCCCCAGAAGGGGAGGCCCCAGCATTTT
-,TRBD1,TRBJ2-2,TRBV7-2,CASSPRDSHWNTGELFF,TGTGCCAGCAGCCCCCGGGACAGCCACTGGAACACCGGGGAGCTGTTTTTT
few,-,TRBJ1-1,TRBV4-1,CASTIEGGARTEAFF,TGCGCCAGCACAATCGAGGGGGGGGCGCGAACTGAAGCTTTCTTT
few,-,TRBJ2-7,TRBV4-1,CASSQSETGYYEQYF,TGCGCCAGCAGCCAATCAGAGACGGGGTACTACGAGCAGTACTTC
-,-,TRBJ2-3,TRBV19,CATLGPDTQYF,TGTGCCACCCTAGGACCAGATACGCAGTATTTT
few,-,TRBJ1-1,TRBV20-1,CSAQPRSTEAFF,TGCAGTGCCCAACCCAGATCGACTGAAGCTTTCTTT
-,-,TRBJ2-5,TRBV7-8,CASSLGRGDGETQYF,TGTGCCAGCAGCTTAGGCAGGGGGGATGGGGAGACCCAGTACTTC
-,-,TRBJ2-5,TRBV20-1,CSARYGGNQETQYF,TGCAGTGCTAGGTATGGCGGAAACCAAGAGACCCAGTACTTC
few,TRBD2,TRBJ2-1,TRBV27,CAVLSGTNEQFF,TGTGCCGTTCTGAGCGGGACCAATGAGCAGTTCTTC
-,-,TRBJ2-7,TRBV6-5,CASSQGPLSYEQYF,TGTGCCAGCAGTCAGGGGCCCCTCTCCTACGAGCAGTACTTC
many,-,TRBJ2-5,TRBV5-1,CASSLGTNQETQYF,TGCGCCAGCAGCTTGGGAACTAACCAAGAGACCCAGTACTTC
few,-,TRBJ2-5,TRBV5-1,CASSPPAGETQYF,TGCGCCAGCAGCCCCCCCGCTGGGGAGACCCAGTACTTC
-,TRBD2,TRBJ2-3,TRBV4-1,CASKGLAGDRTDTQYF,TGCGCCAGCAAGGGACTAGCGGGGGATCGCACAGATACGCAGTATTTT
few,-,TRBJ2-7,TRBV28,CASIEKGSPYEQYF,TGTGCCAGCATCGAAAAGGGCAGCCCCTACGAGCAGTACTTC
many,-,TRBJ2-7,TRBV5-1,CASSQYGTFYEQYF,TGCGCCAGCAGCCAGTATGGGACATTTTACGAGCAGTACTTC
-,-,TRBJ1-5,TRBV6-2/TRBV6-3,CASSGKFLGYSNRPQHF,TGTGCCAGCAGTGGGAAGTTCCTTGGGTATAGCAATCGGCCCCAGCATTTT
-,TRBD2,TRBJ2-3,TRBV2,CASSASSGVGNTQYF,TGTGCCAGCAGCGCCTCTAGCGGTGTTGGGAATACGCAGTATTTT
few,TRBD1,TRBJ1-2,TRBV7-2,CASSLGQGALGEGYTF,TGTGCCAGCAGCTTGGGACAGGGGGCATTGGGTGAAGGCTACACCTTC
-,TRBD2,TRBJ2-3,TRBV5-1,CASSLAVSGKTDTQYF,TGCGCCAGCAGCTTGGCGGTTAGCGGGAAGACAGATACGCAGTATTTT
few,TRBD1,TRBJ1-4,TRBV6-1,CASSEAWGQGDEKLFF,TGTGCCAGCAGTGAAGCATGGGGACAGGGAGATGAAAAACTGTTTTTT
-,TRBD2,TRBJ2-1,TRBV20-1,CSASWRGDYNEQFF,TGCAGTGCTAGTTGGCGGGGGGACTACAATGAGCAGTTCTTC
few,-,TRBJ2-7,TRBV20-1,CSARDLGFWEQYF,TGCAGTGCTAGAGATCTAGGGTTCTGGGAGCAGTACTTC
-,-,TRBJ1-3,TRBV9,CAGRGGQHSGNTIYF,TGTGCCGGCAGGGGAGGACAGCACTCTGGAAACACCATATATTTT
many,-,TRBJ1-2,TRBV4-1,CASSQDRGYTVDGYTF,TGCGCCAGCAGCCAAGATCGTGGATACACGGTGGATGGCTACACCTTC
few,-,TRBJ1-6,TRBV7-3,CASSLTALGSPLHF,TGTGCCAGCAGCTTGACAGCACTTGGTTCACCCCTCCACTTT
-,TRBD1,TRBJ2-7,TRBV12-3/TRBV12-4,CASSSGGSYEQYF,TGTGCCAGCAGTTCAGGGGGTTCCTACGAGCAGTACTTC
-,-,TRBJ1-1,TRBV5-1,CASSLVQGMNTEALF,TGCGCCAGCAGCTTGGTTCAAGGGATGAACACTGAAGCTCTCTTT
few,-,TRBJ1-3,TRBV5-1,CASREDWTSGNTIYF,TGCGCCAGCCGCGAGGACTGGACCTCTGGAAACACCATATATTTT
few,-,TRBJ2-5,TRBV5-1,CASGPLLQGGGETQYF,TGCGCCAGCGGCCCATTACTACAGGGAGGGGGAGAGACCCAGTACTTC
once,-,TRBJ2-5,TRBV12-3/TRBV12-4,CASSSGTQRAQYF,TGTGCCAGCAGTTCCGGGACTCAGAGGGCCCAGTACTTC
-,-,TRBJ1-6,TRBV7-6,CAGSLVWGENSPLHF,TGTGCCGGCAGCTTAGTATGGGGTGAGAATTCACCCCTCCACTTT
-,-,TRBJ1-1,TRBV7-9,CASSWGGTEAFF,TGTGCCAGCAGCTGGGGGGGCACTGAAGCTTTCTTT